The rows below give T cell receptor beta chains drawn from one sample of a study of T-cell memory formation after mild COVID-19. TCRdb used MiXCR to reprocess the 5' RACE reads, holding one entry per CDR3 protein. Counted here are fewer than 400,000 distinct CDR3 sequences, about 15% occurring once; the ten biggest clones make up 20% to 25%. The sample consisted of PBMCs or a T cell subset sorted from them (not recorded which). These receptors were obtained from a man between 18 and 29 years old who had mild COVID-19 (a few samples of this study predate the infection). Cell type and time point are not known. Both conserved end residues are part of each CDR3. The D gene is left open where the match is weak. Size values are once, few and many counts, or a class for expanded clones, and some rows have none.

clone_size j_call v_call d_call cdr3_nt cdr3_aa
. TRBJ1-2 TRBV4-3 . TGCGCCAGCAGCCAAGGGAAGAGTTTCTATGGCTACACCTTC CASSQGKSFYGYTF
. TRBJ1-4 TRBV7-9 . TGTGCCAGCAGCTTAGGGAGCGTTCAGGCTGAAAAACTGTTTTTT CASSLGSVQAEKLFF
. TRBJ1-2 TRBV20-1 . TGCAGTGCGGTGGATGCCTCTCAGTATTATGGCTACACCTTC CSAVDASQYYGYTF
. TRBJ2-6 TRBV7-3 . TGTGCCAGCTCGTCATCAGGGGCCGGGGCCAACGTCCTGACTTTC CASSSSGAGANVLTF
few TRBJ1-1 TRBV27 . TGTGCCAGCAGTCCGACCTTGGGGGGGGGAGCTTTCTTT CASSPTLGGGAFF
many TRBJ2-3 TRBV5-1 TRBD1 TGCGCCAGCAGCTTGGGACAGGGCCCAGATACGCAGTATTTT CASSLGQGPDTQYF
few TRBJ2-3 TRBV10-3 . TGTGCCATCAGAGAGGCGCCAGGGGCTGGCACAGATACGCAGTATTTT CAIREAPGAGTDTQYF
many TRBJ2-5 TRBV7-9 TRBD1 TGTGCCAGCAGCTTATCGGACAGGGAGACCCAGTACTTC CASSLSDRETQYF
. TRBJ1-3 TRBV7-9 . TGTGCCAGCAGCTTAGCCCTCAGCTCTGGAAACACCATATATTTT CASSLALSSGNTIYF
few TRBJ2-1 TRBV29-1 TRBD2 TGCAGCGTTCTAGCGGAAGTAAGCTCCTACAATGAGCAGTTCTTC CSVLAEVSSYNEQFF
. TRBJ2-3 TRBV11-2 . TGTGCCAGCAGCCCCGGGACCACGTCCTCTACGCAGTATTTT CASSPGTTSSTQYF
. TRBJ2-3 TRBV9 TRBD2 TGTGCCAGCTCCATTCGGACTAGCGGGCCCACGGATACGCAGTATTTT CASSIRTSGPTDTQYF
. TRBJ2-3 TRBV7-9 TRBD2 TGTGCCAGCAGCCCAGGACTAGCGGGGGGGTACACAGATACGCAGTATTTT CASSPGLAGGYTDTQYF
few TRBJ1-2 TRBV20-1 TRBD1 TGCAGTGCTACCTTTACCGGGACAGGGTCTGGCTACACCTTC CSATFTGTGSGYTF
few TRBJ1-1 TRBV12-3/TRBV12-4 TRBD1 TGTGCCAGCAGTTCCCCTTGGGCCAGGGGGACTGAAGCTTTCTTT CASSSPWARGTEAFF
once TRBJ2-1 TRBV4-2 TRBD2 TGTGCCAGCAGCCGCATACTAGCGGGGGGGCCGGGGGAGCAGTTCTTC CASSRILAGGPGEQFF
. TRBJ2-7 TRBV12-3/TRBV12-4 . TGTGCCAGCACGACTCATTACAGGGGGGGCTCCTACGAGCAGTACTTC CASTTHYRGGSYEQYF
few TRBJ2-1 TRBV11-2 . TGTGCCAGCAGCTTAGTAGTCCGTCAGGAGCAGTTCTTC CASSLVVRQEQFF
. TRBJ1-2 TRBV7-2 . TGTGCCAGCAGCACCAACAGGGTATCTAACTATGGCTACACCTTC CASSTNRVSNYGYTF
. TRBJ1-2 TRBV7-9 TRBD1 TGTGCCAGCAGCCATAGCCCGACAGGGGCGGCATATGGCTACACCTTC CASSHSPTGAAYGYTF
many TRBJ2-1 TRBV5-1 . TGCGCCAGCAGCTTCAGCGGGTATGAGCAGTTCTTC CASSFSGYEQFF
. TRBJ2-3 TRBV7-2 . TGTGCCAGCAGCTTGGACAGCTACACGCAGTATTTT CASSLDSYTQYF
. TRBJ2-1 TRBV7-8 . TGTGCCAGCAGCTTAGTCACGGGGGCGCGTGGCAATGAGCAGTTCTTC CASSLVTGARGNEQFF
few TRBJ1-1 TRBV25-1 TRBD1 TGTGCCAGCAGTGACCCGGGACAGGCGAGCACTGAAGCTTTCTTT CASSDPGQASTEAFF
. TRBJ1-4 TRBV12-5 . TGTGCTAGTGGTTTGCCACTAGGACATTCAACTAATGAAAAACTGTTTTTT CASGLPLGHSTNEKLFF
. TRBJ2-5 TRBV7-8 . TGTGCCAGCAGCCGGGGACACCAACAAGAGACCCAGTACTTC CASSRGHQQETQYF
. TRBJ1-5 TRBV12-3/TRBV12-4 . TGTGCCAGCACCATGTGGGGCGGCAATCAGCCCCAGCATTTT CASTMWGGNQPQHF
many TRBJ1-2 TRBV12-3/TRBV12-4 . TGTGCCAGTAGCCTCGTCAATGGCTACACCTTC CASSLVNGYTF
many TRBJ2-3 TRBV29-1 . TGCAGCGTCGCCCTCTCTGTGGACGGAGATACGCAGTATTTT CSVALSVDGDTQYF
many TRBJ2-5 TRBV29-1 TRBD1 TGCAGCGTCGAGGGGGCGTTGGGAGAGACCCAGTACTTC CSVEGALGETQYF
. TRBJ2-7 TRBV18 TRBD1 TGTGCCAGCACCGGGACAGGGATTACCTACGAGCAGTACTTC CASTGTGITYEQYF
. TRBJ1-1 TRBV6-4 . TGTGCCAGCCGAGGACGGGGCGACACTGAAGCTTTCTTT CASRGRGDTEAFF
. TRBJ1-3 TRBV7-8 TRBD1 TGTGCCAGCAGCTCCCTGGTGGGACAGGGCTCCACCATATATTTT CASSSLVGQGSTIYF
. TRBJ2-5 TRBV2 . TGTGCCAGCAGGGGTGGGAAGACCCAGTACTTC CASRGGKTQYF
. TRBJ2-1 TRBV6-5 . TGTGCCAGCAGACAGGGAATGAGTGGTGAGCAGTTCTTC CASRQGMSGEQFF
. TRBJ2-3 TRBV7-2 TRBD2 TGTGCCAGCAGCTTAGTGACTAGCGGGGGGTCATGGGATACGCAGTATTTT CASSLVTSGGSWDTQYF
few TRBJ1-2 TRBV12-3/TRBV12-4 . TGTGCCAGCAGCCCATGGGATGCCGGTGGCTACACCTTC CASSPWDAGGYTF
. TRBJ1-5 TRBV5-4 . TGTGCCAGCAGCTCCACCGGGAGTCTGAGGAGCAATCAGCCCCAGCATTTT CASSSTGSLRSNQPQHF
few TRBJ2-1 TRBV6-5 . TGTGCCAGCAGTTACTCGATGCCCGGGGATGAGCAGTTCTTC CASSYSMPGDEQFF
few TRBJ2-2 TRBV18 . TGTGCCAGCTCACCGAACAGGGCCACCGGGGAGCTGTTTTTT CASSPNRATGELFF
few TRBJ1-1 TRBV4-3 TRBD1 TGCGCCAGCAGCCAGGGGACAGGGGGCCCTTGGGACACTGAAGCTTTCTTT CASSQGTGGPWDTEAFF
. TRBJ1-2 TRBV5-5 TRBD1 TGTGCCAGCAGCTTTTCAGGGGGGTCTGGCTACACCTTC CASSFSGGSGYTF
. TRBJ2-3 TRBV10-3 TRBD2 TGTGCCATCAGGGGGGAGGGAATCGGGACAGATACGCAGTATTTT CAIRGEGIGTDTQYF
. TRBJ2-1 TRBV20-1 TRBD1 TGCAGTGCTAGTCCCGGGACAGGGGGCCCGCCGTACGGCAATGAGCAGTTCTTC CSASPGTGGPPYGNEQFF
. TRBJ2-1 TRBV28 TRBD2 TGTGCCAGCAGGGCGGGGGGAAACTACAATGAGCAGTTCTTC CASRAGGNYNEQFF
few TRBJ2-1 TRBV10-2 . TGCGCCAGCAGCCAGAGCAATGAGCAGTTCTTC CASSQSNEQFF
. TRBJ2-1 TRBV19 . TGTGCCAGTAGTATTCCCCCCCAGGGGCAGTTCTTC CASSIPPQGQFF
. TRBJ1-2 TRBV7-2 TRBD1 TGTGCCAGCAGCCCGAGGGACAGCGGTGGCTACACCTTC CASSPRDSGGYTF
many TRBJ2-2 TRBV5-1 . TGCGCCAGCAGCTTGGCCGAGACAAACACCGGGGAGCTGTTTTTT CASSLAETNTGELFF
. TRBJ2-7 TRBV18 TRBD1 TGTGCCAGCACAGGGGGGAGCGGGTTTCGCTACGAGCAGTACTTC CASTGGSGFRYEQYF